This T cell receptor beta chain was retrieved from a study of OX40 agonist ivuxolimab in advanced cancers. Notes on the study in general: Normalized T-cell clonal expansion was also low in a subset of nonresponders.

The data were produced by immunoSEQ multiplex PCR, yet TCRdb's version contains in-frame clones alone and is incomplete. The table records about 95,000 clones, roughly 84% of them present only once. As concerns this clone: The antigen remains undetermined.

Germline-derived CDR1 and CDR2 are SGHRS and YFSETQ. CDR3 length: 14 residues. Trimming removed 5 bases from V and 2 bases from J, with 14 bases in between. The J gene is TRBJ2-7, the V gene TRBV5-1; tentative D call: TRBD2 (7 bases). The source is an adult with an advanced solid tumor such as melanoma, head and neck, liver or kidney cancer. Sequenced here: CD4+ or CD8+ T cells sorted from blood, sampled in a trial of the OX40 agonist ivuxolimab. In DNA form, the CDR3 reads TGCGCCAGCAGAGCCCCGGGGGGCCCCTACGAGCAGTACTTC. Translated, it gives CASRAPGGPYEQYF. Supplemented by reference TRBV5-1 and TRBJ2-7, the full variable domain reads KAGVTQTPRYLIKTRGQQVTLSCSPISGHRSVSWYQQTPGQGLQFLFEYFSETQRNKGNFPGRFSGRQFSNSRSEMNVSTLELGDSALYLCASRAPGGPYEQYFGPGTRLTVT.